The 24 T cell receptor beta chains below were found in one sample sequenced in a study of beta chain features in type 1 diabetes. Notes on the study in general: Patients with Type 1 diabetes showed moderately but significantly shorter TCRB CDR3s in all four CD4+ subsets.

The sequenced template was cDNA made from the entire isolated RNA. Profiled with immunoSEQ multiplex PCR; TCRdb holds only in-frame clones, not every one. This table has 95,000 to 150,000 clones, about 15% appearing once. The antigens of these receptors remain unknown. Sequencing input: central memory CD4+ T cells from blood. All receptors derive from a man aged 25-45 years with type 1 diabetes.

This rearrangement joins TRBV6-6 to TRBJ2-7; D is ambiguous. The CDR3 runs to 14 residues. V gave up 5 bases and J gave up 0 bases, with 11 bases separating them. CDR1 MNHNY and CDR2 SVGAGI come from the germline V gene (reference sequence). The CDR3 DNA is TGTGCCAGCAGTCCCCGTCCCAGCTCCTACGAGCAGTACTTC. Encoded protein: CASSPRPSSYEQYF.

This clone was seen only a few times. V and J are TRBV9 and TRBJ2-1; tentatively, D is TRBD2 (5 bases). Germline V lookup: CDR1 SGDLS, CDR2 YYNGEE. V gave up 1 base and J gave up 8 bases, with 13 bases separating them. The CDR3 runs 14 residues. CDR3 coding DNA: TGTGCCAGCAGCGTAAGGCGGGCTGGCGATGAGCAGTTCTTC. It is translated as CASSVRRAGDEQFF.

Sample share makes this clone medium-sized (0.01 to 0.1%). J is TRBJ2-6 and V is TRBV14; D call uncertain. V gave up 3 bases and J gave up 4 bases, with 16 bases separating them. The V gene's germline CDR1 is SGHDN and CDR2 FVKESK. The CDR3 is 17 residues long. DNA of the CDR3: TGTGCCAGCAGCCAGATGGGGATTCCTTTAGGGGCCAACGTCCTGACTTTC. Translation: CASSQMGIPLGANVLTF.

This clone occurred a few times. This sequence joins TRBV7-2 and TRBJ2-7; 8 bases align to TRBD2. CDR3 length: 15 amino acids. CDR1 and CDR2 from the germline V gene are SGHTA and FQGNSA. J lost 3 bases, V lost 1 base, and 5 bases had no gene match. The CDR3 spells CASSLVNSGVYEQYF. CDR3 sequence (DNA): TGTGCCAGCAGCTTAGTTAATAGCGGGGTCTACGAGCAGTACTTC. Full variable domain (outside the CDR3, taken from reference TRBV7-2 and TRBJ2-7): GAGVSQSPSNKVTEKGKDVELRCDPISGHTALYWYRQSLGQGLEFLIYFQGNSAPDKSGLPSDRFSAERTGGSVSTLTIQRTQQEDSAVYLCASSLVNSGVYEQYFGPGTRLTVT.

This clone turned up a few times. The V gene is TRBV7-6, the J gene TRBJ2-6; D unresolved. In germline, CDR1 is SGHVS, CDR2 FNYEAQ. V lost 6 bases, J lost 2 bases, and 11 bases lay in between. The CDR3 length is 15 residues. CDR3 residues: CASSSAVPGANVLTF. The CDR3 region has the DNA TGTGCCAGCAGTTCTGCGGTTCCTGGGGCCAACGTCCTGACTTTC.

In this sample, this clone turned up a few times. The V gene is TRBV10-3, the J gene TRBJ1-1; D gene unclear. Germline assignment: CDR1 ENHRY and CDR2 SYGVKD. The CDR3 sequence is 16 residues long. The ends were cut back, 2 bases at V and 1 base at J, with 14 bases in the middle. The CDR3 DNA reads TGTGCCATCAGTGAGAAGCCATCAGAAGGGAACACTGAAGCTTTCTTT. It encodes CAISEKPSEGNTEAFF.

The rearrangement joins TRBV5-1 to TRBJ2-7; TRBD1 aligns across 7 bases. This CDR3 region has 13 residues. The V gene end was trimmed by 0 bases and the J gene end by 6 bases; junction bases not matched to a gene: 3. CDR1 is SGHRS and CDR2 is YFSETQ in the germline V gene. In nucleotides, the CDR3 is TGCGCCAGCAGCTTGGGACAGGGTGGCGAGCAGTACTTC. It is translated as CASSLGQGGEQYF.

This clone was recorded a few times. V usage is TRBV27 and J usage is TRBJ1-6; D not certain. Germline lookup yields CDR1 MNHEY and CDR2 SMNVEV (reference sequence). Trimming took 2 bases from V and 0 from J, leaving 8 bases between them. This CDR3 contains 16 residues. The CDR3: CASSLDASSYNSPLHF. The CDR3 nucleotides are TGTGCCAGCAGTTTAGACGCTAGCTCCTATAATTCACCCCTCCACTTT.

In this sample, this clone turned up once. This rearrangement joins TRBV7-2 to TRBJ2-7; 8 nucleotides align to TRBD2. This CDR3 has 16 amino acids. Per germline, CDR1 SGHTA and CDR2 FQGNSA. V lost 3 bases to trimming and J lost 3 bases; unmatched junction nucleotides: 10. CDR3 sequence: CASSFGYSSGGYEQYF. CDR3 DNA: TGTGCCAGCAGCTTCGGGTATTCGAGCGGGGGCTACGAGCAGTACTTC.

This clone was seen only a few times. This chain connects TRBV29-1 to TRBJ2-3, with D perhaps TRBD1 or TRBD2 (5 bases each). Germline V CDR1 and CDR2: SQVTM, ANQGSEA. V was trimmed by 7 bases and J by 2 bases, leaving 13 bases between them. The CDR3 extends over 13 amino acids. The CDR3 DNA follows: TGCAGCGATACCGGGACCAACACAGATACGCAGTATTTT. It is translated as CSDTGTNTDTQYF.

This clone showed up just a few times. The gene calls are TRBV5-1 and TRBJ2-5, with 8 bases aligning to TRBD1. Germline-derived CDR1 and CDR2 are SGHRS and YFSETQ. With V trimmed by 5 bases and J by 5 bases, 8 bases remained unmatched. This CDR3 comprises 14 residues. CDR3 sequence (DNA): TGCGCCAGCAGTCGCAGGGGGCGCGGGGAGACCCAGTACTTC. Translated, it gives CASSRRGRGETQYF.

The DNA of the CDR3 is TGTGCCAGCAGCTATGGGACAGCGGCTGGCTACACCTTC. Protein product: CASSYGTAAGYTF. The gene calls are TRBV11-2 and TRBJ1-2; 7 bases are a match to TRBD1. The trim removed 4 bases at V and 7 bases at J, leaving 6 bases unmatched. Germline V lookup: CDR1 SGHAT, CDR2 FQNNGV. The CDR3 contains 13 residues.

The chain recombines TRBV7-9 with TRBJ1-6; weak D call: TRBD1 (5 bases). The CDR3 has 16 residues. The germline gives CDR1 SEHNR, CDR2 FQNEAQ (reference sequence). Trimming took 6 bases from V and 7 from J, leaving 19 bases between them. The CDR3 loop reads CASSRASGKGNSPLHF. In nucleotides, the CDR3 is TGTGCCAGCAGTCGAGCCTCAGGGAAAGGAAATTCACCCCTCCACTTT.

Only a few counts were recorded for this clone. This specimen includes other DNA sequences encoding the same CDR3. This rearrangement joins TRBV18 to TRBJ1-1; D is ambiguous. The germline V gene encodes CDR1 KGHSH and CDR2 LQKENI. There are 13 residues in the CDR3. The V end lost 2 bases, the J end lost 4 bases, and 8 bases lay between the germline ends. CDR3 DNA sequence: TGTGCCAGCTCACCAGACCGTACCACTGAAGCTTTCTTT. Amino acid sequence: CASSPDRTTEAFF.

This clone was picked up a small number of times. This chain connects TRBV20-1 to TRBJ1-2, with unresolved D. Germline loops: CDR1 DFQATT, CDR2 SNEGSKA (reference sequence). V shed 5 bases and J shed 5 bases, with 9 bases lying between them. The CDR3 spans 11 residues. The CDR3 reads CSAGREYGYTF. DNA for the CDR3: TGCAGTGCTGGAAGGGAATATGGCTACACCTTC.

A few counts support this clone. V and J are TRBV29-1 and TRBJ2-2; 7 bases are a match to TRBD1. J was trimmed by 6 bases and V by 0 bases; bases with no gene match: 10. The CDR3 runs 16 residues. Germline CDR1 is SQVTM and CDR2 is ANQGSEA. CDR3 loop: CSVEDQQQGMPGELFF. The CDR3 DNA sequence: TGCAGCGTTGAAGATCAACAACAGGGGATGCCCGGGGAGCTGTTTTTT.

This chain joins TRBV29-1 and TRBJ2-1; D is uncertain. There are 13 residues in the CDR3. From germline, CDR1 is SQVTM and CDR2 ANQGSEA. V was cut by 3 bases and J by 5 bases, with 11 bases left in between. CDR3 coding DNA: TGCAGCGTTGAGGAGCCCTCAAACAATGAGCAGTTCTTC. Translation gives CSVEEPSNNEQFF.

This clone was recorded a few times. The gene calls are TRBV27 and TRBJ2-7; D unclear. CDR1 and CDR2 (germline): MNHEY, SMNVEV (reference sequence). The CDR3 runs 14 residues. Trimming stripped 6 bases from V and 1 base from J, with 13 bases between. The chain's CDR3 is CASSPATSSYEQYF. CDR3 sequence (DNA): TGTGCCAGCAGCCCCGCTACCAGTTCCTACGAGCAGTACTTC.

The V gene is TRBV5-6, the J gene TRBJ2-1, with D tentatively TRBD2 (6 bases). Germline-derived CDR1 and CDR2 are SGHDT and YYEEEE. Trimming cost V 3 bases and J 7 bases, with 8 bases left between them. This CDR3 contains 12 residues. The chain's CDR3 is CASSSEGNEQFF. DNA of the CDR3: TGTGCCAGCAGCTCGGAGGGGAATGAGCAGTTCTTC.

This chain joins TRBV19 and TRBJ2-5; tentatively, D is TRBD1 (5 bases). Per the germline V gene, CDR1 is LNHDA and CDR2 is SQIVND (reference sequence). Trimming shortened V by 3 bases and J by 4 bases, and 6 bases separated the two germline ends. The CDR3 totals 12 residues. CDR3 sequence (DNA): TGTGCCAGTAGTATTCAGGGAGAGACCCAGTACTTC. Encoded protein: CASSIQGETQYF.

This sequence joins TRBV19 and TRBJ1-1, with 7 nucleotides matching TRBD1. This CDR3 contains 14 residues. Unmatched junction bases numbered 8, after V lost 5 bases and J lost 5 bases. Germline V gene sequence: CDR1 LNHDA, CDR2 SQIVND (reference sequence). CDR3 residues: CASSRQGSSTEAFF. The CDR3 coding sequence is TGTGCCAGTAGTCGACAGGGTAGTAGTACTGAAGCTTTCTTT.

Details on this clone: Since a far larger clone is one base different, this is likely a read error. V usage is TRBV30 and J usage is TRBJ2-1; D gene unclear. This CDR3 is built from 14 residues. Germline lookup yields CDR1 GTSNPN and CDR2 SVGIG (reference sequence). V lost 5 bases and J 7 bases, leaving 18 bases between the germline ends. CDR3 region: CAWDRATRRNEQFF. CDR3 bases: TGTGCCTGGGACCGGGCCACCCGACGTAATGAGCAGTTCTTC.

The chain couples TRBV15 to TRBJ2-2; TRBD2 aligns across 10 bases. In germline, CDR1 is LNHNV, CDR2 YYDKDF (reference sequence). The V segment lost 3 bases and the J segment 4 bases; nucleotides outside the gene matches: 8. The CDR3 loop spans 17 amino acids. The CDR3 loop reads CATSSPELAGSTGELFF. DNA of the CDR3: TGTGCCACCAGCAGCCCCGAACTAGCGGGGTCCACCGGGGAGCTGTTTTTT.

This clone was seen a handful of times. This sequence joins TRBV30 and TRBJ1-2, with D unresolved. The CDR3 extends over 12 amino acids. V lost 4 bases and J lost 2, with 8 bases in between. CDR1 is GTSNPN, CDR2 SVGIG, per germline (reference sequence). The CDR3 is CAWTLTNYGYTF. The CDR3 coding sequence is TGTGCCTGGACCCTGACAAACTATGGCTACACCTTC.